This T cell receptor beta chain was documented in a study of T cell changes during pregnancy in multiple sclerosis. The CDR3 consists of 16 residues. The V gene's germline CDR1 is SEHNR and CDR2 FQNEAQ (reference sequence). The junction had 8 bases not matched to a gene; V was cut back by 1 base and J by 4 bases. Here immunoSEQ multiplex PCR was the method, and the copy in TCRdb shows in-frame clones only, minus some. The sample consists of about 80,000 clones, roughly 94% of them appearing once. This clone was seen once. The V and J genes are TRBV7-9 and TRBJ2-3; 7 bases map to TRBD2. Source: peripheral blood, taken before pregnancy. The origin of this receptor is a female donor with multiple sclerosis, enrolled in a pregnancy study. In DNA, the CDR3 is TGTGCCAGCAGCTTAGGCTTCGGCGGGAGTGCAGATACGCAGTATTTT. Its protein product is CASSLGFGGSADTQYF.